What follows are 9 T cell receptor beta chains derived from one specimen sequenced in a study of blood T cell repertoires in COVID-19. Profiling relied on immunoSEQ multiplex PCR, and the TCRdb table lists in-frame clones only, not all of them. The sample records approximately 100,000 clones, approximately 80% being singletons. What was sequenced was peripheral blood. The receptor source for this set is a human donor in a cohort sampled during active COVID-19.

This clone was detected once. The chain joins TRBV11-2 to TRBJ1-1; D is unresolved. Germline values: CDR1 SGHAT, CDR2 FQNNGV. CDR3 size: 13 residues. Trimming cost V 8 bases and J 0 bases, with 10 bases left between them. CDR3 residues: CASRQSMNTEAFF. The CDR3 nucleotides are TGTGCCAGCCGTCAAAGCATGAACACTGAAGCTTTCTTT.

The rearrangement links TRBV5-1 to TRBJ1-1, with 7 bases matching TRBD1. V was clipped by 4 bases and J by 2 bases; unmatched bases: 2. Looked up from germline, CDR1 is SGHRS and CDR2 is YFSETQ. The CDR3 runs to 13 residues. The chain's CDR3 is CASSRDRNTEAFF. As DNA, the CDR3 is TGCGCCAGCAGCAGGGACAGAAACACTGAAGCTTTCTTT.

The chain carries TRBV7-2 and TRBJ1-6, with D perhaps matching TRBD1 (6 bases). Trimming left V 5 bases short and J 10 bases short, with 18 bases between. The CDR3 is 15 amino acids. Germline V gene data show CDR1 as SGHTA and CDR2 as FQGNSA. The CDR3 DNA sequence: TGTGCCAGCAGCCAATCCGCGGGGGCGAGATCACCCCTCCACTTT. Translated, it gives CASSQSAGARSPLHF.

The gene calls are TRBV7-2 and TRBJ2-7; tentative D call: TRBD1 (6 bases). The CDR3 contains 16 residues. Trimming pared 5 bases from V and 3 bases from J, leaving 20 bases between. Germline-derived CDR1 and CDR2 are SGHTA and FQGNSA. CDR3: CASSDGQGNRLYEQYF. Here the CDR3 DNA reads TGTGCCAGCAGCGACGGGCAGGGGAATCGGCTCTACGAGCAGTACTTC.

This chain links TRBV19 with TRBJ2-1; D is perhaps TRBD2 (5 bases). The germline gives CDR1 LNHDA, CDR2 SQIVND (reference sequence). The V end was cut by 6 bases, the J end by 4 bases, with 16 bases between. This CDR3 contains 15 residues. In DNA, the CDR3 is TGTGCCAGTAGACTAGACGAGTGGGGTTACAATGAGCAGTTCTTC. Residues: CASRLDEWGYNEQFF.

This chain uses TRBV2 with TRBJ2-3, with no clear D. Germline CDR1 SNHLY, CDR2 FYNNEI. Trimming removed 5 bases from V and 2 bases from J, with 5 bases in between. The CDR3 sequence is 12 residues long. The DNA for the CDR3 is TGTGCCAGCAGTTCCCACACAGATACGCAGTATTTT. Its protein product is CASSSHTDTQYF.

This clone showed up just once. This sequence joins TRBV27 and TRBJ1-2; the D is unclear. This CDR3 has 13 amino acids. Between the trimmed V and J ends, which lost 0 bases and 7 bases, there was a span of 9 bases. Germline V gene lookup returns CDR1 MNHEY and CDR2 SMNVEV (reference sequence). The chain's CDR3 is CASSLSAGSGYTF. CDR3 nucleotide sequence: TGTGCCAGCAGTTTATCCGCAGGTAGTGGCTACACCTTC.

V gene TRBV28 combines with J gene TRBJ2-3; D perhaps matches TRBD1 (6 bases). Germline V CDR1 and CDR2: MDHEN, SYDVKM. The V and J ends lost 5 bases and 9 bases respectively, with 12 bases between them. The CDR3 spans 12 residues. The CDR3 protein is CASSTPTGTQYF. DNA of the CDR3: TGTGCCAGCAGTACCCCCACAGGGACGCAGTATTTT. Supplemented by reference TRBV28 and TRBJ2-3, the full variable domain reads DVKVTQSSRYLVKRTGEKVFLECVQDMDHENMFWYRQDPGLGLRLIYFSYDVKMKEKGDIPEGYSVSREKKERFSLILESASTNQTSMYLCASSTPTGTQYFGPGTRLTVL.

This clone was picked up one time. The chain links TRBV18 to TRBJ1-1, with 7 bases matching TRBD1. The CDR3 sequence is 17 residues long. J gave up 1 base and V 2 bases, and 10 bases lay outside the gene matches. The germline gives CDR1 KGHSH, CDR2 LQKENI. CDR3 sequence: CASSPTRGAWRNTEAFF. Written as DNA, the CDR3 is TGTGCCAGCTCACCAACCAGGGGGGCTTGGAGGAACACTGAAGCTTTCTTT.